These 15 T cell receptor beta chains came from one sample sequenced in a study of shared clonotypes between healthy human individuals. CD45RO-negative cells were positively selected for CCR7, leaving out terminally differentiated effector memory CD45RA+ cells. Only in-frame clones appear in the TCRdb table, and some are missing; sequencing was by immunoSEQ multiplex PCR. The data show 750,000 to 1,000,000 clones, about 91% seen once. Sample: naive CD8+ T cells sorted from blood. These receptors all come from a man in his thirties or forties in good health.

The gene calls are TRBV13 and TRBJ1-1, with a tentative D call TRBD1 (5 bases). Germline V gene sequence: CDR1 PRHDT, CDR2 FYEKMQ (reference sequence). The CDR3 has 13 residues. Trimming pared 0 bases from V and 8 bases from J, leaving 10 bases between. DNA of the CDR3: TGTGCCAGCAGCTTAGGAACCTCAGGGGAAGCTTTCTTT. Amino acids: CASSLGTSGEAFF.

The chain employs TRBV7-9 and TRBJ1-1, with D possibly being TRBD1 (5 bases). Trimming removed 5 bases from V and 1 base from J, with 5 bases in between. Germline-derived CDR1 and CDR2 are SEHNR and FQNEAQ (reference sequence). The CDR3 spans 12 residues. The CDR3 reads CASSDRNTEAFF. CDR3 bases: TGTGCCAGCAGCGACAGGAACACTGAAGCTTTCTTT.

The J gene is TRBJ2-7, the V gene TRBV27; unclear D gene. The germline V and J ends were trimmed by 8 bases and 4 bases, with 12 bases remaining between them. Per the germline V gene, CDR1 is MNHEY and CDR2 is SMNVEV (reference sequence). The CDR3 spans 12 residues. In DNA, the CDR3 is TGTGCCAGCTCTGGCGTGGGGTACGAGCAGTACTTC. This gives the protein CASSGVGYEQYF.

The chain links TRBV7-7 to TRBJ2-1; D not certain. V was cut by 1 base and J by 0 bases, with 7 bases left in between. Germline lookup yields CDR1 SSHAT and CDR2 FNYEAQ (reference sequence). This CDR3 has 15 amino acids. CDR3 nucleotides: TGTGCCAGCAGCTTAGACAGTAGCTCCTACAATGAGCAGTTCTTC. It is translated as CASSLDSSSYNEQFF.

The rearrangement links TRBV29-1 to TRBJ2-1, with a possible D match to TRBD2 (6 bases). V gave up 4 bases and J gave up 0 bases, with 13 bases separating them. The CDR3 extends over 15 amino acids. Germline-derived CDR1 and CDR2 are SQVTM and ANQGSEA. The CDR3 protein is CSVVGGVGSYNEQFF. The CDR3 DNA is TGCAGCGTTGTGGGGGGAGTTGGCTCCTACAATGAGCAGTTCTTC.

This clone was recorded only once. The chain has TRBV4-3 and TRBJ2-7; TRBD2 agrees at 8 bases. V lost 1 base and J lost 3; bases outside the gene matches: 5. CDR1 LGHNA and CDR2 YSLEER come from the germline V gene. CDR3 length: 15 residues. In DNA form, the CDR3 reads TGCGCCAGCAGCCAAGGGGTAGCGGGACTCTACGAGCAGTACTTC. Protein: CASSQGVAGLYEQYF.

V is TRBV6-9 and J is TRBJ2-5, with 8 bases lining up with TRBD1. Germline CDR1 reads MNHGY; CDR2 reads SVAAGI. This CDR3 comprises 15 residues. V lost 3 bases to trimming and J lost 4 bases; unmatched junction nucleotides: 7. The CDR3 sequence is CASSYPGQVIETQYF. The CDR3 DNA follows: TGTGCCAGCAGTTACCCGGGACAGGTCATAGAGACCCAGTACTTC.

This clone appeared once. J is TRBJ2-7 and V is TRBV4-1; 7 nucleotides line up with TRBD1. The V segment lost 0 bases and the J segment 2 bases; nucleotides outside the gene matches: 7. Germline V lookup: CDR1 MGHRA, CDR2 YSYEKL. This CDR3 spans 16 amino acids. The CDR3 nucleotides read TGCGCCAGCAGCCAAGAGACAGGGAACCCAACCTACGAGCAGTACTTC. Residues: CASSQETGNPTYEQYF.

This clone was observed once. The rearrangement joins TRBV5-4 to TRBJ2-3, with 7 nucleotides matching TRBD1. Per germline, CDR1 SGHNT and CDR2 YYREEE (reference sequence). The CDR3 is made up of 15 amino acids. V was pared by 4 bases and J by 0 bases, with 5 bases of the junction left unmatched. CDR3 bases: TGTGCCAGCAGCAACTGGGACAGAAGCACAGATACGCAGTATTTT. It yields the protein CASSNWDRSTDTQYF.

This chain connects TRBV6-1 to TRBJ1-1; D unclear. The V end lost 2 bases, the J end lost 5 bases, and 12 bases lay between the germline ends. The CDR3 has 14 amino acids. Germline V gene data show CDR1 as MNHNS and CDR2 as SASEGT. CDR3 sequence: CASSEIWEGTEAFF. The CDR3 DNA follows: TGTGCCAGCAGTGAAATCTGGGAAGGGACTGAAGCTTTCTTT.

The chain is built from TRBV27 and TRBJ2-1; 11 bases line up with TRBD2. The CDR3 totals 15 residues. The J segment lost 6 bases and the V segment lost 5 bases, leaving 6 bases of the junction unmatched. The germline V gene encodes CDR1 MNHEY and CDR2 SMNVEV (reference sequence). In DNA, the CDR3 is TGTGCCAGCAGTCTTAGCGGGAGGGCCCTCAATGAGCAGTTCTTC. This encodes CASSLSGRALNEQFF.

The V and J genes are TRBV5-4 and TRBJ2-4; maybe TRBD2 (6 bases). Germline values: CDR1 SGHNT, CDR2 YYREEE (reference sequence). The V and J ends lost 1 base and 0 bases respectively, with 11 bases between them. This CDR3 spans 16 amino acids. The CDR3, as DNA: TGTGCCAGCAGCTTGCAGGGAGGAGGAGCCAAAAACATTCAGTACTTC. This gives the protein CASSLQGGGAKNIQYF.

The V and J genes are TRBV9 and TRBJ2-5, with D unresolved. Trimming took 8 bases from V and 5 from J, leaving 16 bases between them. Germline CDR1 is SGDLS and CDR2 is YYNGEE. The CDR3 has 13 amino acids. The CDR3 protein is CASGEGITETQYF. CDR3 in DNA: TGTGCCAGTGGAGAAGGGATAACGGAGACCCAGTACTTC.

The V and J genes are TRBV27 and TRBJ2-2, with D tentatively TRBD2 (6 bases). Looked up from germline, CDR1 is MNHEY and CDR2 is SMNVEV (reference sequence). V was clipped by 6 bases and J by 6 bases, with 20 bases between them. The CDR3 runs 16 residues. CDR3 nucleotides: TGTGCCAGCAGCCAACGGGTTGGAGGGTTCCCCGGGGAGCTGTTTTTT. It yields the protein CASSQRVGGFPGELFF.

On this clone: Other DNA sequences in this sample translate to the same CDR3. This chain joins TRBV9 and TRBJ2-1; a weak D match, TRBD2 (7 bases). The CDR3 runs 13 residues. Trimming stripped 0 bases from V and 9 bases from J, with 10 bases between. The germline V gene encodes CDR1 SGDLS and CDR2 YYNGEE. The CDR3: CASSVGGGSEQFF. The CDR3, as DNA: TGTGCCAGCAGCGTAGGCGGGGGCAGTGAGCAGTTCTTC.